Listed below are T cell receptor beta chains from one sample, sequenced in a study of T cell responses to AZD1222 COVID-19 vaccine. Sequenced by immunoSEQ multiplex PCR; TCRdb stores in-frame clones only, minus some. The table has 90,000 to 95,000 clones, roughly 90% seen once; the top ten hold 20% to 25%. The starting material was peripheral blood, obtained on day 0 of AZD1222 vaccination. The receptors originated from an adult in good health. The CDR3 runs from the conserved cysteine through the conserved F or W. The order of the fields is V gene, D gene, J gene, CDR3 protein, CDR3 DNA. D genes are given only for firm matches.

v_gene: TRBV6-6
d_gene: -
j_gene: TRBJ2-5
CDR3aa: CASSPGAGAGETQYF
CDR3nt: TGTGCCAGCAGTCCTGGAGCCGGGGCCGGGGAGACCCAGTACTTC

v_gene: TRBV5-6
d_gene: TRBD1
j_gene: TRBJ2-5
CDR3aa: CASSRDRQETQYF
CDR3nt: TGTGCCAGCAGCCGGGACAGACAAGAGACCCAGTACTTC

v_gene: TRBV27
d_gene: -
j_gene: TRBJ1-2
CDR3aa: CASSLSADYGYTF
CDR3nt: TGTGCCAGCAGTTTAAGCGCTGACTATGGCTACACCTTC

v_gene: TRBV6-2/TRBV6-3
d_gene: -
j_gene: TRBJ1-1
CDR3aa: CASSGYRVRNTEAFF
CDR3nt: TGTGCCAGCAGTGGGTACAGGGTTAGGAACACTGAAGCTTTCTTT

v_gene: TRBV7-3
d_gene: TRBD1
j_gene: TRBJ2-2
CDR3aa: CASSLQGGGNTGELFF
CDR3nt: TGTGCCAGCAGCTTACAAGGGGGCGGGAACACCGGGGAGCTGTTTTTT

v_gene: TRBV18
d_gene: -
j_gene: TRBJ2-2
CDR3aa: CASSLRTVNTGELFF
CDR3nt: TGTGCCAGCTCGCTAAGGACAGTGAACACCGGGGAGCTGTTTTTT

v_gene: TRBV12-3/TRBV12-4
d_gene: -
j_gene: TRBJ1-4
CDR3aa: CASSAFRGEKLFF
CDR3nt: TGTGCCAGCAGTGCTTTCCGGGGTGAAAAACTGTTTTTT

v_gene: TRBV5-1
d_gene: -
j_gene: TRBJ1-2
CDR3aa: CASSFGQTHYGYTF
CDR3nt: TGCGCCAGCAGCTTCGGACAGACTCACTATGGCTACACCTTC

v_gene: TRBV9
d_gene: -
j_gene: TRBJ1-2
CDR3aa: CASREGTGGGYTF
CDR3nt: TGTGCCAGCAGAGAGGGAACAGGCGGTGGCTACACCTTC

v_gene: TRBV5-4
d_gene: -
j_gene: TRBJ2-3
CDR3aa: CASSGKGSGSTDTQYF
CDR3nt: TGTGCCAGCAGCGGGAAGGGTTCGGGCAGCACAGATACGCAGTATTTT

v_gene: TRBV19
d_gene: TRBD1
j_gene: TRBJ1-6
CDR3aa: CASRTGGSPLHF
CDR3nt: TGTGCCAGTAGAACAGGGGGGTCACCCCTCCACTTT

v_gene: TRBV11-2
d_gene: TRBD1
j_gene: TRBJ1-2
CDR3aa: CASSPTGRHVYGYTF
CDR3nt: TGTGCCAGCAGCCCGACAGGGCGCCATGTCTATGGCTACACCTTC

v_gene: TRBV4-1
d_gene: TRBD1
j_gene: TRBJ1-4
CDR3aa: CASSLGQGNEKLFF
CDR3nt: TGCGCCAGCAGCCTGGGACAGGGTAATGAAAAACTGTTTTTT

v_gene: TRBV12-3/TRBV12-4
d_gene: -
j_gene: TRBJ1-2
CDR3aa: CASTTTGHGYTF
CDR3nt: TGTGCCAGCACCACTACAGGTCATGGCTACACCTTC

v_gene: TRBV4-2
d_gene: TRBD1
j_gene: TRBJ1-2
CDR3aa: CASSQDGQGYGYTF
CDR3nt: TGTGCCAGCAGCCAAGATGGACAGGGGTATGGCTACACCTTC

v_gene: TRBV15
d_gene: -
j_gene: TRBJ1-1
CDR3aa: CATSRDGYTAEAFF
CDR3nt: TGTGCCACCAGCAGAGATGGGTACACGGCTGAAGCTTTCTTT